This entry lists 13 T cell receptor beta chains sequenced from one sample in a study of cytomegalovirus exposure and HLA in healthy donors. The protocol was immunoSEQ multiplex PCR, while the TCRdb copy is restricted to in-frame clones and leaves out a portion. The table includes roughly 150,000 clones, around 90% detected once. The sample was PBMCs. These TCRs come from a man between 18 and 35 years old in good health and CMV-seronegative.

This chain uses TRBV5-5 with TRBJ2-3, with D possibly TRBD2 on 5 matching bases. The CDR3 length is 15 residues. V lost 1 base, J lost 2 bases, and 11 bases lay in between. Per germline, CDR1 SGHKS and CDR2 YYEKEE (reference sequence). The CDR3 nucleotides read TGTGCCAGCAGCTTGTGGACTCAGTCCACAGATACGCAGTATTTT. It translates to CASSLWTQSTDTQYF. The full variable domain, its missing parts supplied by reference TRBV5-5 and TRBJ2-3, is DAGVTQSPTHLIKTRGQQVTLRCSPISGHKSVSWYQQVLGQGPQFIFQYYEKEERGRGNFPDRFSARQFPNYSSELNVNALLLGDSALYLCASSLWTQSTDTQYFGPGTRLTVL.

The chain employs TRBV6-6 and TRBJ1-1, with 7 bases lining up with TRBD1. The V and J ends lost 7 bases and 0 bases, in that order; junction bases with no gene match: 5. This CDR3 region has 14 residues. Looked up from germline, CDR1 is MNHNY and CDR2 is SVGAGI (reference sequence). The CDR3 sequence is CASTRQGLNTEAFF. In DNA, the CDR3 is TGTGCCAGCACCAGACAGGGATTGAACACTGAAGCTTTCTTT.

The gene calls are TRBV19 and TRBJ1-2; D is unclear. This CDR3 has 15 residues. Looked up from germline, CDR1 is LNHDA and CDR2 is SQIVND (reference sequence). Trimming left V 7 bases short and J 1 base short, with 16 bases between. For the CDR3, the DNA is TGTGCCAGTACCCTAGATCCGGTAAATAACTATGGCTACACCTTC. Protein sequence: CASTLDPVNNYGYTF. Filled out from reference TRBV19 and TRBJ1-2, the complete variable domain reads DGGITQSPKYLFRKEGQNVTLSCEQNLNHDAMYWYRQDPGQGLRLIYYSQIVNDFQKGDIAEGYSVSREKKESFPLTVTSAQKNPTAFYLCASTLDPVNNYGYTFGSGTRLTVV.

This chain links TRBV28 with TRBJ1-5, with TRBD1 identical over 9 bases. V was clipped by 6 bases and J by 0 bases; unmatched bases: 18. The germline CDR1 and CDR2 sequences are MDHEN and SYDVKM. This CDR3 has 20 amino acids. The CDR3: CASSLFSGLGTGYSNQPQHF. The CDR3 DNA follows: TGTGCCAGCAGCCTGTTTTCGGGCTTGGGGACAGGGTATAGCAATCAGCCCCAGCATTTT. The full variable domain, in which reference TRBV28 and TRBJ1-5 provide the parts outside the CDR3, is DVKVTQSSRYLVKRTGEKVFLECVQDMDHENMFWYRQDPGLGLRLIYFSYDVKMKEKGDIPEGYSVSREKKERFSLILESASTNQTSMYLCASSLFSGLGTGYSNQPQHFGDGTRLSIL.

The chain has TRBV4-1 and TRBJ1-5; D gene unclear. The germline V gene encodes CDR1 MGHRA and CDR2 YSYEKL. The V and J ends lost 0 bases and 2 bases respectively, with 8 bases between them. The CDR3 is made up of 15 amino acids. The CDR3 DNA follows: TGCGCCAGCAGCCAAGAGGCCAGCGGCAATCAGCCCCAGCATTTT. It codes for CASSQEASGNQPQHF.

The CDR3 DNA is TGTGCCAGCAGCTCGAGACAGGGGACTAACTATGGCTACACCTTC. This sequence encodes CASSSRQGTNYGYTF. The genes are TRBV11-2 and TRBJ1-2; 8 positions match TRBD1. The J segment lost 0 bases and the V segment lost 4 bases, leaving 4 bases of the junction unmatched. CDR1 SGHAT and CDR2 FQNNGV come from the germline V gene. The CDR3 length is 15 residues.

V and J are TRBV6-5 and TRBJ2-3; 10 nucleotides line up with TRBD1. V gave up 1 base and J gave up 4 bases; unmatched junction bases: 2. CDR3 length: 15 residues. Germline V CDR1 and CDR2: MNHEY, SVGAGI. The CDR3 here is CASSYLDRGSDTQYF. Written as DNA, the CDR3 is TGTGCCAGCAGTTACTTGGACAGGGGGTCAGATACGCAGTATTTT.

The chain couples TRBV30 to TRBJ1-4; a possible D gene is TRBD1 (5 bases). Trimming took off 2 bases at V and 4 bases at J, with 17 bases between the two ends. The germline CDR1 and CDR2 sequences are GTSNPN and SVGIG (reference sequence). The CDR3 spans 16 residues. CDR3: CAWSPWGERVNEKLFF. CDR3 nucleotides: TGTGCCTGGAGTCCCTGGGGGGAACGGGTTAATGAAAAACTGTTTTTT. Full variable domain (rest looked up from reference TRBV30 and TRBJ1-4): SQTIHQWPATLVQPVGSPLSLECTVEGTSNPNLYWYRQAAGRGLQLLFYSVGIGQISSEVPQNLSASRPQDRQFILSSKKLLLSDSGFYLCAWSPWGERVNEKLFFGSGTQLSVL.

J is TRBJ1-1 and V is TRBV5-5; 7 nucleotides align to TRBD1. The V gene's germline CDR1 is SGHKS and CDR2 YYEKEE (reference sequence). J was trimmed by 6 bases and V by 1 base; bases with no gene match: 9. The CDR3 runs to 15 residues. The CDR3 sequence: CASSLLGGVSAEAFF. For the CDR3, the DNA is TGTGCCAGCAGCTTGCTAGGGGGCGTGAGCGCTGAAGCTTTCTTT.

In its sample, this clone was seen once. The chain carries TRBV19 and TRBJ1-1; tentatively, D is TRBD1 (6 bases). Per the germline V gene, CDR1 is LNHDA and CDR2 is SQIVND (reference sequence). Trimming cost V 3 bases and J 0 bases, with 8 bases left between them. The CDR3 has 14 residues. This CDR3 reads CASSIRGMNTEAFF. The CDR3 nucleotides read TGTGCCAGTAGTATCAGGGGAATGAACACTGAAGCTTTCTTT.

The chain employs TRBV4-3 and TRBJ2-7; possible D gene TRBD1, 5 bases. CDR3 length: 15 residues. V shed 0 bases and J shed 3 bases, with 12 bases lying between them. Germline CDR1 reads LGHNA; CDR2 reads YSLEER. The CDR3 protein is CASSQDRTPLYEQYF. The CDR3 coding sequence is TGCGCCAGCAGCCAAGATCGGACACCCCTCTACGAGCAGTACTTC.

The V gene is TRBV7-2, the J gene TRBJ1-2; D is perhaps TRBD1 (5 bases). Trimming removed 3 bases from V and 5 bases from J, with 7 bases in between. This CDR3 spans 12 amino acids. Germline CDR1 SGHTA, CDR2 FQGNSA. CDR3 bases: TGTGCCAGCAGCTTCGGGGGTTATGGCTACACCTTC. As protein: CASSFGGYGYTF.

The chain combines TRBV10-2 with TRBJ2-4, with D maybe TRBD1 (7 bases). Germline-derived CDR1 and CDR2 are WSHSY and SAAADI. The CDR3 length is 18 residues. Trimming removed 5 bases at V and 0 bases at J, with 20 bases between. The CDR3 nucleotides read TGCGCCAGCAGTCTACAGGGGCCGGGGGACCTAGCCAAAAACATTCAGTACTTC. Translated, it gives CASSLQGPGDLAKNIQYF.